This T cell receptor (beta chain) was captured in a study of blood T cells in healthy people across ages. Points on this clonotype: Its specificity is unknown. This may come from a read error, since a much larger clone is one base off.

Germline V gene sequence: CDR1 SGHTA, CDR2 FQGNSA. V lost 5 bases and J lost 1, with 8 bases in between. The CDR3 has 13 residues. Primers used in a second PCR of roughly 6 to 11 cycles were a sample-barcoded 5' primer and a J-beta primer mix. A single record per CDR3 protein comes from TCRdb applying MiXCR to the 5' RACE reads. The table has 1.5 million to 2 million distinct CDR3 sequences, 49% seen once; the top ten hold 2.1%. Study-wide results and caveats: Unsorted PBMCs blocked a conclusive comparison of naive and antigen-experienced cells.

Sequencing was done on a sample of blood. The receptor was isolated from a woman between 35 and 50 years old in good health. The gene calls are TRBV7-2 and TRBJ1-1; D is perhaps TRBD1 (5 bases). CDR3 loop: CASSHDRNTEAFF. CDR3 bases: TGTGCCAGCAGCCACGACAGGAACACTGAAGCTTTCTTT.